These 17 T cell receptor beta chains were all obtained from the same sample, sequenced in a study of patients and donors after allogeneic stem cell transplantation (dated by TCRdb to the early 2020s). The library came from RT-PCR. The listed sequencing device is NextSeq 550. Through fastp at Q25 and MiXCR, TCRdb rebuilt clones from the public reads, retaining in-frame beta chains. Rows matching on CDR3 protein sequence are summarized as one entry with the most common DNA and genes. For this sample there are roughly 880,000 distinct CDR3 sequences; roughly 18% appear just once. The top ten clonotypes cover under 6.5% of the sample. Specimen: blood, either unsorted or a sorted T cell fraction (not recorded which). The receptors were gathered from a human donor who was either an allogeneic HSCT recipient or a stem cell or donor lymphocyte infusion donor (not recorded which). It is not recorded whose cells these are; they may come from a transplant donor.

This clonotype has just a few counts. The V call is TRBV5-1, the J call TRBJ1-5, with D possibly TRBD1 on 6 matching bases. The V gene's germline CDR1 is SGHRS and CDR2 YFSETQ. V lost 7 bases, J lost 1 base, and 21 bases lay in between. This CDR3 is built from 17 residues. The CDR3, as DNA: TGCGCCAGCGGTCGGGGGCGGGAGGATACGAGCAATCAGCCCCAGCATTTT. It is translated as CASGRGREDTSNQPQHF.

This clonotype was seen repeatedly, ten times or more. The chain links TRBV6-2 or TRBV6-3 to TRBJ1-2; D uncertain. V lost 3 bases and J 4 bases, leaving 15 bases between the germline ends. This CDR3 region has 15 residues. CDR1 and CDR2 from the germline V gene are MNHEY and SVGEGT. CDR3 bases: TGTGCCAGCAGTTATCCAGGAACGGGGAGCTATGGCTACACCTTC. Its translation: CASSYPGTGSYGYTF.

This clonotype occurred a few times. The genes are TRBV4-3 and TRBJ1-2; the D gene is possibly TRBD1 (6 bases). Germline CDR1 and CDR2: LGHNA and YSLEER. This CDR3 region has 16 residues. With 1 base removed from V and 8 bases from J, the gap between germline ends came to 20 bases. CDR3 DNA: TGCGCCAGCAGCCAAGTCACCGATGGGGGCCCGGGGGGCTACACCTTC. It yields the protein CASSQVTDGGPGGYTF.

CDR3 sequence reads: CASNSGYTEAFF. The CDR3, as DNA: TGTGCCAGCAACTCAGGGTACACTGAAGCTTTCTTT. The rearrangement joins TRBV2 to TRBJ1-1; tentative D call: TRBD1 (5 bases). This CDR3 region has 12 residues. The V gene lost 7 bases and the J gene lost 3 bases, with 9 bases spanning the gap. The germline gives CDR1 SNHLY, CDR2 FYNNEI.

This clonotype was counted a few times. The chain links TRBV12-3 or TRBV12-4 to TRBJ2-1; 10 bases line up with TRBD2. The CDR3 is made up of 17 amino acids. V shed 5 bases, J shed 1 base, and the junction held 8 bases outside the gene matches. DNA for the CDR3: TGTGCCAGCAGTGCTAGCGGGAGAGGGCGGTCCTACAATGAGCAGTTCTTC. It yields the protein CASSASGRGRSYNEQFF.

The J gene is TRBJ2-7, the V gene TRBV5-1; D is unresolved. V gave up 4 bases and J gave up 0 bases, with 11 bases separating them. The CDR3 has 14 residues. CDR1 and CDR2 from the germline V gene are SGHRS and YFSETQ. As DNA, the CDR3 is TGCGCCAGCAGCGTTCCGGGCCCCTCCTACGAGCAGTACTTC. It yields the protein CASSVPGPSYEQYF.

This clonotype was seen only a few times. This sequence joins TRBV7-2 and TRBJ2-7, with D possibly matching TRBD2 (7 bases). There are 14 residues in the CDR3. V gave up 6 bases and J gave up 4 bases, with 16 bases separating them. In germline, CDR1 is SGHTA, CDR2 FQGNSA. DNA of the CDR3: TGTGCCAGCAGTTGGCGGGGGCAATCTTACGAGCAGTACTTC. This translates into CASSWRGQSYEQYF.

This clonotype was seen many times. The chain combines TRBV5-1 with TRBJ1-1; possibly TRBD1 for D (5 bases). The V gene's germline CDR1 is SGHRS and CDR2 YFSETQ. The CDR3 has 16 residues. V lost 1 base, J lost 0 bases, and 13 bases lay in between. The CDR3 nucleotides are TGCGCCAGCAGCTTGTTATCAGGGAACTTGAACACTGAAGCTTTCTTT. Translated: CASSLLSGNLNTEAFF.

CDR3 in DNA: TGTGCCAGCAGCTGGGGGGCGGAGAACGCAGATACGCAGTATTTT. Residues: CASSWGAENADTQYF. J is TRBJ2-3 and V is TRBV5-4; D assignment may be TRBD1 or TRBD2 (6 bases each). This CDR3 contains 15 residues. V shed 3 bases and J shed 4 bases, with 15 bases lying between them. Germline V CDR1 and CDR2: SGHNT, YYREEE (reference sequence).

The chain is built from TRBV29-1 and TRBJ1-2, with 8 bases that match TRBD1. The CDR3 contains 15 residues. V shed 7 bases and J 5 bases; nucleotides not matched to a gene: 15. The V gene's germline CDR1 is SQVTM and CDR2 ANQGSEA. The CDR3 protein is CSAQLGQGLIYGYTF. The DNA of the CDR3 is TGCAGCGCCCAGCTCGGACAGGGACTTATTTATGGCTACACCTTC.

This clonotype was observed a handful of times. The chain joins TRBV20-1 to TRBJ1-6; D unresolved. The V end lost 6 bases, the J end lost 7 bases, and 19 bases lay between the germline ends. The germline V gene encodes CDR1 DFQATT and CDR2 SNEGSKA (reference sequence). The CDR3 consists of 15 residues. Here the CDR3 reads CSAAPFRPENSPLHF. CDR3 DNA sequence: TGCAGTGCCGCGCCTTTCCGGCCGGAGAATTCACCCCTCCACTTT.

This chain uses TRBV2 with TRBJ2-3; TRBD1 matches 7 bases. After removal of 6 bases from V and 2 bases from J, the junction contained 8 bases not matched to a gene. CDR1 and CDR2 from the germline V gene are SNHLY and FYNNEI. The CDR3 covers 15 residues. The CDR3 loop is CASRYLGQYTDTQYF. CDR3 in DNA: TGTGCCAGCAGGTATTTGGGACAGTACACAGATACGCAGTATTTT.

V and J are TRBV24-1 and TRBJ2-7; D is possibly TRBD2 (6 bases). Per the germline V gene, CDR1 is KGHDR and CDR2 is SFDVKD. The length of the CDR3 is 14 residues. V was trimmed by 4 bases and J by 4 bases, leaving 13 bases between them. The chain's CDR3 is CATSDPYSGYEQYF. CDR3 nucleotide sequence: TGTGCCACCAGTGACCCCTATAGCGGATACGAGCAGTACTTC.

The rearrangement joins TRBV20-1 to TRBJ1-1; unclear D gene. Trimming removed 3 bases from V and 4 bases from J, with 9 bases in between. Germline assignment: CDR1 DFQATT and CDR2 SNEGSKA (reference sequence). The CDR3 consists of 12 residues. CDR3 sequence (DNA): TGCAGTGCTAGGTTTATGAGCACTGAAGCTTTCTTT. Translating gives CSARFMSTEAFF.

V gene TRBV6-5 combines with J gene TRBJ1-2; D ambiguous. The CDR3 runs to 16 residues. Trimming stripped 2 bases from V and 4 bases from J, with 17 bases between. CDR1 and CDR2 from the germline V gene are MNHEY and SVGAGI. The DNA for the CDR3 is TGTGCCAGCAGTTACCAGGATGGACGCCCCCCCTATGGCTACACCTTC. Protein sequence: CASSYQDGRPPYGYTF.

This clonotype was recorded at least ten times. The rearrangement joins TRBV29-1 to TRBJ1-2; D is undetermined. V lost 5 bases, J lost 4 bases, and 8 bases lay in between. This CDR3 is 11 amino acids long. CDR1 is SQVTM, CDR2 ANQGSEA, per germline. The CDR3 DNA reads as TGCAGCGTTAGGGAGCGCTATGGCTACACCTTC. Translation gives CSVRERYGYTF.

This clonotype has only a few counts. The rearrangement joins TRBV27 to TRBJ1-5, with D possibly TRBD1 on 5 matching bases. Germline V gene data show CDR1 as MNHEY and CDR2 as SMNVEV (reference sequence). The CDR3 consists of 17 residues. V lost 2 bases to trimming and J lost 7 bases, with 21 bases between them. The CDR3 DNA is TGTGCCAGCAGTTTAAAGGCGAGGGGCGACGCCTTCCAGCCCCAGCATTTT. Protein product: CASSLKARGDAFQPQHF.